Below, 11 T cell receptor beta chains from the same sample are listed, as sequenced in a study of blood T cell repertoires in COVID-19. Libraries were prepared by immunoSEQ multiplex PCR; TCRdb keeps only in-frame clonotypes and omits some of them. The data contain about 380,000 clones, 87% of them singletons. The specimen was PBMCs or T cells enriched from blood (not recorded which). These receptors were obtained from a man aged 30-40 years who had recovered from COVID-19.

Only one count was recorded for this clone. The CDR3 protein is CASSLNYGYTF. The DNA for the CDR3 is TGTGCCAGTAGTCTGAACTATGGCTACACCTTC. The gene calls are TRBV19 and TRBJ1-2; no firm D call. Trimming took off 5 bases at V and 2 bases at J, with 3 bases between the two ends. The CDR3 extends over 11 amino acids. Germline lookup yields CDR1 LNHDA and CDR2 SQIVND (reference sequence).

The chain is built from TRBV10-3 and TRBJ1-6; perhaps TRBD1 as D (6 bases). CDR3 length: 15 amino acids. Trimming left V 1 base short and J 9 bases short, with 13 bases between. From germline, CDR1 is ENHRY and CDR2 SYGVKD. The CDR3 bases are TGTGCCATCAGTGAGTTTTTGGGGGCATCTTCACCCCTCCACTTT. It yields the protein CAISEFLGASSPLHF.

The rearrangement joins TRBV6-4 to TRBJ2-2; 7 bases fit TRBD2. The CDR3 sequence is 17 residues long. V was pared by 0 bases and J by 4 bases, with 8 bases of the junction left unmatched. Germline loops: CDR1 MRHNA, CDR2 SNTAGT. The chain's CDR3 is CASSDSTGGGTTGELFF. The CDR3 DNA is TGTGCCAGCAGTGACTCAACGGGCGGGGGAACCACCGGGGAGCTGTTTTTT.

The chain is built from TRBV7-9 and TRBJ1-1; the match to TRBD1 covers 8 bases. The V gene end was trimmed by 6 bases and the J gene end by 3 bases; junction bases not matched to a gene: 6. The CDR3 sequence is 14 residues long. CDR1 and CDR2 from the germline V gene are SEHNR and FQNEAQ (reference sequence). The DNA of the CDR3 is TGTGCCAGCAGGGCCGGGACAGGTTACACTGAAGCTTTCTTT. Amino acids: CASRAGTGYTEAFF.

The chain has TRBV6-2 or TRBV6-3 and TRBJ1-3; D possibly corresponds to TRBD1 (5 bases). The CDR3 is made up of 14 amino acids. The V gene lost 4 bases and the J gene lost 0 bases, with 7 bases spanning the gap. CDR1 and CDR2 (germline): MNHEY, SVGEGT. Here the CDR3 reads CASSWGGSGNTIYF. Written as DNA, the CDR3 is TGTGCCAGCAGTTGGGGGGGCTCTGGAAACACCATATATTTT.

The rearrangement links TRBV2 to TRBJ1-2; D unclear. V was shortened by 8 bases and J by 2 bases, with 12 bases between the two germline ends. The CDR3 consists of 13 residues. Germline V gene data show CDR1 as SNHLY and CDR2 as FYNNEI. In DNA, the CDR3 is TGTGCCAGCTTATTAGCTTTCAACTATGGCTACACCTTC. Its protein is CASLLAFNYGYTF.

The chain links TRBV14 to TRBJ2-7; no reliable D call. This CDR3 comprises 14 residues. CDR1 and CDR2 from the germline V gene are SGHDN and FVKESK. V gave up 0 bases and J gave up 6 bases, with 12 bases separating them. This chain's CDR3 is CASSQEIRSTEQYF. CDR3 sequence (DNA): TGTGCCAGCAGCCAAGAAATACGGTCAACCGAGCAGTACTTC.

The chain carries TRBV4-1 and TRBJ2-5, with D possibly TRBD2 on 6 matching bases. Deletions cut 0 bases from V and 5 bases from J, with 10 bases between. Germline V CDR1 and CDR2: MGHRA, YSYEKL. The CDR3 has 14 amino acids. CDR3 sequence reads: CASSQEGGLETQYF. The CDR3 DNA sequence: TGCGCCAGCAGCCAAGAAGGAGGGCTTGAGACCCAGTACTTC.

The V gene is TRBV10-2, the J gene TRBJ1-2; tentative D call: TRBD1 (6 bases). V shed 6 bases and J shed 8 bases, with 22 bases lying between them. CDR3 length: 15 residues. Germline CDR1 and CDR2: WSHSY and SAAADI. In DNA form, the CDR3 reads TGCGCCAGCAGAAACTCGACAGGCCTTTCCTACGGCTACACCTTC. The encoded protein is CASRNSTGLSYGYTF.

This rearrangement joins TRBV7-2 to TRBJ2-1, with TRBD1 matching 7 bases. From germline, CDR1 is SGHTA and CDR2 FQGNSA. The CDR3 covers 15 residues. V was clipped by 5 bases and J by 5 bases; unmatched bases: 9. The CDR3 nucleotides read TGTGCCAGCAGCCCCCGGACAGGACCTAACAATGAGCAGTTCTTC. Amino acid sequence: CASSPRTGPNNEQFF.

The chain recombines TRBV18 with TRBJ1-5; D possibly corresponds to TRBD1 (6 bases). The V gene lost 2 bases and the J gene lost 3 bases, with 8 bases spanning the gap. The CDR3 sequence is 14 residues long. CDR1 KGHSH and CDR2 LQKENI come from the germline V gene. The CDR3 is CASSPGQINQPQHF. The CDR3 DNA is TGTGCCAGCTCACCAGGACAGATCAATCAGCCCCAGCATTTT.